The subject of this entry is one TCR beta chain. This clonotype has a handful of counts. What antigen it recognizes has not been identified. Per-nucleotide qualities are absent, and no much larger clonotype sits a single base away. The data are from a study of glioma-infiltrating T cells (TCRdb year 2016). General notes on the study: TCR alpha- and beta-chain repertoires were sequenced from glioma tissue, non-neoplastic brain tissue and matched peripheral blood mononuclear cells. To measure how far tissue and blood T-cell populations diverged, each tissue-infiltrating repertoire was compared against the peripheral blood repertoire of the same patient. The paired cohort was made up of three low-grade glioma patients, about 8 primary glioblastoma patients and three non-glioma patients who contributed non-neoplastic brain tissue. The paper's findings and limits, for the study overall: Very few CDR3 sequences were found to be shared between tissue and blood, and this scarcity was attributed to high CDR3 diversity and limited sampling. Group comparisons rested on small numbers: three non-neoplastic, three low-grade glioma and several glioblastoma patients. In non-neoplastic patients, VJ-independent divergence between tissue and blood fell below expectation, whereas in all gliomas, and especially in low-grade gliomas, the divergence rose above expectation.

TCR alpha and beta CDR3 regions were amplified with the iRepertoire nested amplicon-rescue multiplex PCR (arm-PCR) platform from RNA. The input for one-step reverse transcription and amplification was roughly 100-450 ng of either tissue mRNA or PBMC total RNA. Following bead purification, Illumina adapters were added by a secondary multiplex PCR, and the libraries were gel-purified between 200 and 400 bp. The libraries contained internal 6-nucleotide barcodes that were used for demultiplexing. Libraries were sequenced on an Illumina MiSeq with 2x220 or 2x250 nucleotide paired-end reads. For the original study's pipeline: Paired reads were merged with FLASH 1.2.11 and aligned to the GRCh37 human genome with BWA-MEM before extracting TRA and TRB reads. V and J assignment used an IMGT-derived reference of cassette sequences and CDR3 motifs that included pseudogenes. Reads were translated in three frames, and productive CDR3s were defined by a C…FGXG motif without stop codons. Clonotypes were defined as unique combinations of V-J cassette pair and CDR3 amino acid sequence. Filtering of reads was based on Hamming distance, with the threshold set by the sequence error rate of each sample in mapped regions. TCRdb cleaned the public reads at Q25 with fastp, built clones with MiXCR and kept in-frame beta chains. Each record represents a unique CDR3 protein, reported with the most common genes and DNA among its rows. TCRdb assigned the V and J calls; the authors' analysis was not used. For this sample the table gives around 44,000 distinct CDR3 sequences, of which about 22% were detected only once. Of the sample, 5% to 6.5% is held by the ten largest clones.

From a lookup of the germline V gene (reference sequence), CDR1 and CDR2 are SGHNT and YYREEE. V loses 0 bases of germline sequence and J loses 5 bases, and the interval between the two ends is 16 bases. The CDR3 goes from the cysteine to the phenylalanine over 16 residues. Only CDR3 DNA is held: 48 bases, read in frame from base 1. The source is a human donor with low-grade glioma or glioblastoma, undergoing nonglioma brain surgery, or in good health (not recorded which). Sequencing was carried out using glioma tissue, nonneoplastic brain tissue, or PBMCs (not recorded which). Rearrangement joined TRBV5-4 to TRBJ2-3; the D gene assignment is ambiguous. This receptor has the CDR3 CASSLELAGSLDTQYF. The bases read TGTGCCAGCAGCTTGGAACTCGCAGGTTCTTTAGATACGCAGTATTTT.